These T cell receptor beta chains were read from a single sample in a study of blood T cell repertoires in COVID-19. The assay was immunoSEQ multiplex PCR, and TCRdb's table has in-frame clones only and misses some. The sample lists under 150,000 clones, approximately 90% occurring once. Sequenced sample: peripheral blood. The receptors shown here come from a human donor in a cohort sampled during active COVID-19. CDR3s include the opening cysteine and the closing phenylalanine or tryptophan. D genes are given only for firm matches. A clone size is listed for some rows: how often the clone was seen (once, few, many), or a class if it is expanded.

clone size: NA
J gene: TRBJ2-2
D gene: NA
V gene: TRBV6-2/TRBV6-3
CDR3 protein: CASSPQGVPGTGELFF
CDR3 DNA: TGTGCCAGCAGCCCCCAAGGGGTTCCGGGCACCGGGGAGCTGTTTTTT

clone size: NA
J gene: TRBJ2-3
D gene: TRBD2
V gene: TRBV19
CDR3 protein: CASSIGGGLADTQYF
CDR3 DNA: TGTGCCAGTAGTATAGGGGGAGGGCTTGCAGATACGCAGTATTTT

clone size: NA
J gene: TRBJ2-7
D gene: NA
V gene: TRBV6-5
CDR3 protein: CASSRGRPYEQYF
CDR3 DNA: TGTGCCAGCAGTCGGGGGAGACCCTACGAGCAGTACTTC

clone size: NA
J gene: TRBJ1-1
D gene: TRBD1
V gene: TRBV20-1
CDR3 protein: CSASRGPQGTEAFF
CDR3 DNA: TGCAGTGCTAGTAGGGGGCCCCAGGGCACTGAAGCTTTCTTT

clone size: NA
J gene: TRBJ1-3
D gene: TRBD1
V gene: TRBV4-3
CDR3 protein: CASSQDFQGASGNTIYF
CDR3 DNA: TGCGCCAGCAGCCAAGATTTTCAGGGGGCTTCTGGAAACACCATATATTTT

clone size: once
J gene: TRBJ2-7
D gene: NA
V gene: TRBV9
CDR3 protein: CASSAEQPPSYEQYF
CDR3 DNA: TGTGCCAGCAGCGCCGAACAGCCACCATCCTACGAGCAGTACTTC

clone size: NA
J gene: TRBJ2-7
D gene: NA
V gene: TRBV7-2
CDR3 protein: CASSPMTASYEQYF
CDR3 DNA: TGTGCCAGCAGCCCGATGACAGCCTCCTACGAGCAGTACTTC

clone size: NA
J gene: TRBJ2-5
D gene: TRBD2
V gene: TRBV5-4
CDR3 protein: CASSLGLAGAQETQYF
CDR3 DNA: TGTGCCAGCAGCTTGGGACTAGCGGGGGCCCAAGAGACCCAGTACTTC

clone size: NA
J gene: TRBJ2-2
D gene: NA
V gene: TRBV6-4
CDR3 protein: CASSRGYNTGELFF
CDR3 DNA: TGTGCCAGCAGTCGGGGTTACAACACCGGAGAGCTGTTTTTT

clone size: once
J gene: TRBJ2-7
D gene: NA
V gene: TRBV15
CDR3 protein: CATSRDRVPRLEQYF
CDR3 DNA: TGTGCCACCAGCAGAGATCGGGTACCCCGGCTTGAGCAGTACTTC

clone size: NA
J gene: TRBJ2-7
D gene: TRBD2
V gene: TRBV19
CDR3 protein: CASSSGLAGNEQYF
CDR3 DNA: TGTGCCAGTAGTTCGGGACTAGCGGGGAATGAGCAGTACTTC

clone size: NA
J gene: TRBJ1-4
D gene: NA
V gene: TRBV15
CDR3 protein: CATSREAGGEKLFF
CDR3 DNA: TGTGCCACCAGCAGAGAGGCAGGTGGGGAAAAACTGTTTTTT

clone size: NA
J gene: TRBJ2-5
D gene: TRBD2
V gene: TRBV14
CDR3 protein: CASSHQRGGLETQYF
CDR3 DNA: TGTGCCAGCAGCCACCAGCGGGGGGGCTTGGAGACCCAGTACTTC

clone size: NA
J gene: TRBJ1-1
D gene: NA
V gene: TRBV19
CDR3 protein: CASSMQRTEAFF
CDR3 DNA: TGTGCCAGTAGTATGCAGAGGACTGAAGCTTTCTTT

clone size: NA
J gene: TRBJ2-1
D gene: NA
V gene: TRBV4-1
CDR3 protein: CASSQARGYSYNEQFF
CDR3 DNA: TGCGCCAGCAGCCAAGCTCGGGGGTACTCCTACAATGAGCAGTTCTTC

clone size: NA
J gene: TRBJ2-3
D gene: NA
V gene: TRBV19
CDR3 protein: CASSRSRGKDTQYF
CDR3 DNA: TGTGCCAGTAGTAGGTCGAGGGGGAAGGATACGCAGTATTTT

clone size: NA
J gene: TRBJ2-6
D gene: NA
V gene: TRBV2
CDR3 protein: CASTPSGANVLTF
CDR3 DNA: TGTGCCAGCACTCCCTCTGGGGCCAACGTCCTGACTTTC

clone size: NA
J gene: TRBJ2-5
D gene: NA
V gene: TRBV7-8
CDR3 protein: CASSLLGNTGETQYF
CDR3 DNA: TGTGCCAGCAGCTTACTAGGGAATACAGGGGAGACCCAGTACTTC

clone size: NA
J gene: TRBJ2-4
D gene: NA
V gene: TRBV20-1
CDR3 protein: CSASWAGIAKNIQYF
CDR3 DNA: TGCAGTGCTAGTTGGGCGGGGATAGCCAAAAACATTCAGTACTTC

clone size: NA
J gene: TRBJ2-3
D gene: TRBD2
V gene: TRBV5-4
CDR3 protein: CASSPFLGGGAKDTQYF
CDR3 DNA: TGTGCCAGCAGCCCCTTTCTGGGCGGGGGGGCCAAAGATACGCAGTATTTT

clone size: once
J gene: TRBJ2-5
D gene: TRBD2
V gene: TRBV6-5
CDR3 protein: CASSYSAGGETQYF
CDR3 DNA: TGTGCCAGCAGTTACTCCGCGGGGGGGGAGACCCAGTACTTC

clone size: NA
J gene: TRBJ1-1
D gene: NA
V gene: TRBV10-2
CDR3 protein: CASSAMNTEAFF
CDR3 DNA: TGCGCCAGCAGTGCTATGAACACTGAAGCTTTCTTT

clone size: NA
J gene: TRBJ1-1
D gene: NA
V gene: TRBV7-9
CDR3 protein: CASSSPRGRQTNTEAFF
CDR3 DNA: TGTGCCAGCAGCTCACCACGGGGAAGACAAACGAACACTGAAGCTTTCTTT

clone size: NA
J gene: TRBJ2-7
D gene: TRBD2
V gene: TRBV6-5
CDR3 protein: CASSYGLAGAGNEQYF
CDR3 DNA: TGTGCCAGCAGTTATGGACTAGCGGGGGCCGGGAACGAGCAGTACTTC

clone size: NA
J gene: TRBJ2-2
D gene: TRBD1
V gene: TRBV7-8
CDR3 protein: CASSLVGTGNTGELFF
CDR3 DNA: TGTGCCAGCAGCTTAGTGGGGACAGGAAACACCGGGGAGCTGTTTTTT

clone size: NA
J gene: TRBJ1-5
D gene: NA
V gene: TRBV29-1
CDR3 protein: CSVEAGYSNQPQHF
CDR3 DNA: TGCAGCGTTGAGGCGGGTTATAGCAATCAGCCCCAGCATTTT

clone size: NA
J gene: TRBJ2-6
D gene: TRBD1
V gene: TRBV6-5
CDR3 protein: CASSYDRGSGANVLTF
CDR3 DNA: TGTGCCAGCAGTTACGACAGGGGCTCTGGGGCCAACGTCCTGACTTTC

clone size: NA
J gene: TRBJ1-4
D gene: TRBD1
V gene: TRBV30
CDR3 protein: CAWSPTGVEKLFF
CDR3 DNA: TGTGCCTGGAGTCCGACAGGGGTCGAAAAACTGTTTTTT

clone size: NA
J gene: TRBJ1-4
D gene: TRBD1
V gene: TRBV9
CDR3 protein: CASSFTPRTGVDEKLFF
CDR3 DNA: TGTGCCAGCAGCTTCACGCCCCGAACAGGGGTGGATGAAAAACTGTTTTTT

clone size: NA
J gene: TRBJ1-6
D gene: TRBD1
V gene: TRBV5-1
CDR3 protein: CASSLGGTGNSPLHF
CDR3 DNA: TGCGCCAGCAGCTTGGGGGGGACAGGGAATTCACCCCTCCACTTT

clone size: NA
J gene: TRBJ2-3
D gene: TRBD2
V gene: TRBV7-8
CDR3 protein: CASSLRISGGAGDTQYF
CDR3 DNA: TGTGCCAGCAGCTTGAGGATTAGCGGGGGGGCAGGGGATACGCAGTATTTT

clone size: NA
J gene: TRBJ1-2
D gene: NA
V gene: TRBV21-1
CDR3 protein: CASSSGGPRGPYYGYTF
CDR3 DNA: TGTGCCAGCTCCTCAGGGGGCCCTAGGGGTCCCTACTATGGCTACACCTTC

clone size: NA
J gene: TRBJ2-1
D gene: NA
V gene: TRBV2
CDR3 protein: CASTWASQMYNEQFF
CDR3 DNA: TGTGCCAGCACGTGGGCGTCCCAAATGTACAATGAGCAGTTCTTC

clone size: few
J gene: TRBJ1-5
D gene: NA
V gene: TRBV21-1
CDR3 protein: CASSKEGFGQGVGSNQPQHF
CDR3 DNA: TGTGCCAGCAGCAAAGAAGGATTCGGACAGGGGGTAGGGAGCAATCAGCCCCAGCATTTT

clone size: once
J gene: TRBJ2-3
D gene: TRBD1
V gene: TRBV6-6
CDR3 protein: CASSDRGVTDTQYF
CDR3 DNA: TGTGCCAGCAGTGACAGGGGAGTCACAGATACGCAGTATTTT

clone size: NA
J gene: TRBJ1-2
D gene: NA
V gene: TRBV3-1/TRBV3-2
CDR3 protein: CASSQAAGGAYGYTF
CDR3 DNA: TGTGCCAGCAGCCAAGCCGCGGGGGGAGCCTATGGCTACACCTTC

clone size: NA
J gene: TRBJ1-1
D gene: TRBD1
V gene: TRBV14
CDR3 protein: CASSQEGQGLMNTEAFF
CDR3 DNA: TGTGCCAGCAGCCAAGAGGGACAGGGGTTGATGAACACTGAAGCTTTCTTT

clone size: NA
J gene: TRBJ2-7
D gene: NA
V gene: TRBV24-1
CDR3 protein: CATSDSPQPGQRRVYEQYF
CDR3 DNA: TGTGCCACCAGTGATTCCCCCCAACCAGGACAGCGTCGGGTTTACGAGCAGTACTTC

clone size: NA
J gene: TRBJ1-2
D gene: TRBD1
V gene: TRBV2
CDR3 protein: CATSGTGGDSSAGYTF
CDR3 DNA: TGTGCCACTTCCGGGACAGGGGGTGACTCGTCCGCCGGCTACACCTTC

clone size: NA
J gene: TRBJ1-5
D gene: NA
V gene: TRBV7-2
CDR3 protein: CASSLWGRETNQPQHF
CDR3 DNA: TGTGCCAGCAGCTTATGGGGCAGGGAAACCAATCAGCCCCAGCATTTT

clone size: NA
J gene: TRBJ2-1
D gene: NA
V gene: TRBV2
CDR3 protein: CASETGGSRPFF
CDR3 DNA: TGTGCCTCCGAGACAGGCGGTTCTCGGCCGTTCTTC

clone size: NA
J gene: TRBJ2-5
D gene: NA
V gene: TRBV18
CDR3 protein: CASSPPNQETQYF
CDR3 DNA: TGTGCCAGCTCACCACCTAACCAAGAGACCCAGTACTTC

clone size: NA
J gene: TRBJ2-5
D gene: NA
V gene: TRBV5-1
CDR3 protein: CASSGGTSTETQYF
CDR3 DNA: TGCGCCAGCAGCGGGGGGACTTCAACGGAGACCCAGTACTTC

clone size: few
J gene: TRBJ2-7
D gene: NA
V gene: TRBV6-6
CDR3 protein: CASSYSSSSYEQYF
CDR3 DNA: TGTGCCAGCAGTTACTCCTCCAGCTCCTACGAGCAGTACTTC

clone size: once
J gene: TRBJ2-1
D gene: NA
V gene: TRBV7-2
CDR3 protein: CASRRVAPGEQFF
CDR3 DNA: TGTGCCAGCAGGCGCGTCGCCCCCGGGGAGCAGTTCTTC

clone size: NA
J gene: TRBJ2-5
D gene: TRBD1
V gene: TRBV7-9
CDR3 protein: CASSLNRRDRETQYF
CDR3 DNA: TGTGCCAGCAGCTTAAATCGCCGGGACAGGGAGACCCAGTACTTC